Below are 16 T cell receptor beta chains sequenced from a single sample in a study of OX40 agonist ivuxolimab in advanced cancers. The data were produced by immunoSEQ multiplex PCR, yet TCRdb's version contains in-frame clones alone and is incomplete. Among around 74,000 clones, 80% to 95% were seen once, and the ten largest hold approximately 10%. This specimen consisted of CD4+ or CD8+ T cells sorted from blood, obtained in a trial of the OX40 agonist ivuxolimab. The receptors shown here come from an adult with an advanced solid tumor such as melanoma, head and neck, liver or kidney cancer.

This chain links TRBV5-5 with TRBJ2-7; D is possibly TRBD1 (6 bases). This CDR3 has 13 amino acids. Per germline, CDR1 SGHKS and CDR2 YYEKEE (reference sequence). The V and J ends lost 1 base and 7 bases respectively, with 12 bases between them. As DNA, the CDR3 is TGTGCCAGCAGCTTGACGGGGACACCGGAGCAGTACTTC. Translated: CASSLTGTPEQYF.

This clone was seen just once. The rearrangement links TRBV7-9 to TRBJ2-7, with 9 bases lining up with TRBD1. The CDR3 sequence is 15 residues long. V shed 5 bases, J shed 1 base, and the junction held 6 bases outside the gene matches. Germline V CDR1 and CDR2: SEHNR, FQNEAQ (reference sequence). This chain's CDR3 is CASSRDRDVSYEQYF. CDR3 DNA: TGTGCCAGCAGCCGGGACAGGGACGTATCCTACGAGCAGTACTTC.

V gene TRBV9 combines with J gene TRBJ2-3; the D is unclear. This CDR3 has 13 residues. V lost 0 bases and J lost 4, with 6 bases in between. CDR1 is SGDLS, CDR2 YYNGEE, per germline. In DNA form, the CDR3 reads TGTGCCAGCAGCGTAGGGAGCTCAGATACGCAGTATTTT. Translation: CASSVGSSDTQYF.

The chain has TRBV7-3 and TRBJ1-3, with D uncertain. CDR3 length: 13 residues. Germline V gene lookup returns CDR1 SGHTA and CDR2 FQGTGA. Between the trimmed V and J ends, which lost 1 base and 4 bases, there was a span of 5 bases. Here the CDR3 reads CASSLIAGNTIYF. CDR3 nucleotide sequence: TGTGCCAGCAGCTTAATAGCCGGAAACACCATATATTTT.

V usage is TRBV27 and J usage is TRBJ2-1; 7 bases fit TRBD1. The CDR3 contains 15 residues. V shed 0 bases and J 2 bases; nucleotides not matched to a gene: 1. CDR1 MNHEY and CDR2 SMNVEV come from the germline V gene (reference sequence). This CDR3 reads CASSLSTGPYNEQFF. CDR3 in DNA: TGTGCCAGCAGTTTATCGACAGGGCCCTACAATGAGCAGTTCTTC.

This rearrangement joins TRBV7-6 to TRBJ1-1; no firm D call. CDR1 SGHVS and CDR2 FNYEAQ come from the germline V gene. Trimming took off 1 base at V and 12 bases at J, with 15 bases between the two ends. CDR3 length: 13 amino acids. In DNA, the CDR3 is TGTGCCAGCAGCTTAGGGGAAGGGAGGGCCCCTTTCTTT. Translation gives CASSLGEGRAPFF.

The chain couples TRBV5-6 to TRBJ2-3, with 10 positions matching TRBD1. The CDR3 contains 16 residues. Germline V gene data show CDR1 as SGHDT and CDR2 as YYEEEE. V trimming: 4 bases; J trimming: 3 bases; junction bases outside the gene matches: 8. CDR3 sequence (DNA): TGTGCCAGCAGCATAACCGGGACAGGGGAAACAGATACGCAGTATTTT. Amino acid sequence: CASSITGTGETDTQYF.

This chain uses TRBV12-5 with TRBJ2-3; D is undetermined. The germline CDR1 and CDR2 sequences are LGHNT and FRNRAP. V lost 2 bases to trimming and J lost 6 bases, with 9 bases between them. CDR3 length equals 13 residues. The CDR3 protein is CASGLITADTQYF. The CDR3 nucleotides are TGTGCTAGTGGTTTGATCACGGCGGATACGCAGTATTTT.

This CDR3 is CASAPGGTYEQYF. The CDR3 DNA follows: TGTGCCTCCGCCCCAGGGGGAACCTACGAGCAGTACTTC. The V and J genes are TRBV19 and TRBJ2-7; 7 nucleotides match TRBD1. Trimming removed 11 bases from V and 2 bases from J; junction bases left unmatched: 9. From germline, CDR1 is LNHDA and CDR2 SQIVND (reference sequence). There are 13 residues in the CDR3. Full variable domain (outside the CDR3, taken from reference TRBV19 and TRBJ2-7): DGGITQSPKYLFRKEGQNVTLSCEQNLNHDAMYWYRQDPGQGLRLIYYSQIVNDFQKGDIAEGYSVSREKKESFPLTVTSAQKNPTAFYLCASAPGGTYEQYFGPGTRLTVT.

The chain joins TRBV9 to TRBJ2-1; the match to TRBD2 covers 7 bases. This CDR3 is built from 15 residues. V was pared by 3 bases and J by 5 bases, with 8 bases of the junction left unmatched. Germline V lookup: CDR1 SGDLS, CDR2 YYNGEE. The CDR3 DNA reads as TGTGCCAGCAGCGCGGGGGGAGGGACCCACAATGAGCAGTTCTTC. Translation: CASSAGGGTHNEQFF.

The chain uses TRBV9 and TRBJ2-3; 10 nucleotides agree with TRBD2. Germline V gene lookup returns CDR1 SGDLS and CDR2 YYNGEE. Losses at the gene ends were 2 bases for V and 6 bases for J; bases not matched to a gene: 6. This CDR3 has 15 residues. The CDR3 is CASSVLLAGADTQYF. In DNA, the CDR3 is TGTGCCAGCAGCGTTCTGCTAGCGGGGGCGGATACGCAGTATTTT.

CDR3 nucleotide sequence: TGTGCCAGCAGTTTCAACAGGGCGCAGCCCCAGCATTTT. Translating it yields CASSFNRAQPQHF. The rearrangement uses TRBV27 and TRBJ1-5; possibly TRBD1 for D (6 bases). Germline V gives CDR1 MNHEY, CDR2 SMNVEV (reference sequence). This CDR3 has 13 residues. Trimming took 3 bases from V and 7 from J, leaving 10 bases between them.

The chain carries TRBV7-2 and TRBJ2-7; 7 nucleotides match TRBD2. V was clipped by 3 bases and J by 2 bases; unmatched bases: 7. The CDR3 consists of 15 residues. CDR1 is SGHTA, CDR2 FQGNSA, per germline. CDR3 loop: CASSFPAGVTYEQYF. The CDR3 bases are TGTGCCAGCAGCTTTCCGGCGGGGGTGACCTACGAGCAGTACTTC.

The rearrangement links TRBV6-1 to TRBJ1-5, with a tentative D call TRBD1 (5 bases). CDR1 and CDR2 (germline): MNHNS, SASEGT. The CDR3 extends over 16 amino acids. The ends were cut back, 3 bases at V and 2 bases at J, with 14 bases in the middle. CDR3 amino acids: CASSEGRGEGNQPQHF. CDR3 nucleotide sequence: TGTGCCAGCAGTGAGGGAAGGGGTGAAGGCAATCAGCCCCAGCATTTT.

CDR3 bases: TGTGCCAGCAGCTGGACAGGGGGGACCTACGAGCAGTACTTC. Its protein product is CASSWTGGTYEQYF. This sequence joins TRBV27 and TRBJ2-7, with 10 nucleotides matching TRBD1. CDR3 length: 14 residues. Per germline, CDR1 MNHEY and CDR2 SMNVEV (reference sequence). Germline trimming cut 6 bases from V and 2 bases from J; bases unmatched to any gene: 4.

The V and J genes are TRBV7-6 and TRBJ1-1; D gene ambiguous. Germline V lookup: CDR1 SGHVS, CDR2 FNYEAQ. This CDR3 is built from 13 residues. The V end was cut by 5 bases, the J end by 7 bases, with 14 bases between. CDR3 DNA: TGTGCCAGCAGCCTGGCCCGGGATCTTGAAGCTTTCTTT. Translated: CASSLARDLEAFF.